The 18 T cell receptor beta chains presented below share a single source sample, sequenced in a study of OX40 agonist ivuxolimab in advanced cancers. Profiled with immunoSEQ multiplex PCR; TCRdb holds only in-frame clones, not every one. The table records 70,000 to 80,000 clones, 81% of them present only once. Sequenced material: CD4+ or CD8+ T cells sorted from blood, taken in a trial of the OX40 agonist ivuxolimab. These receptors were collected from an adult with an advanced solid tumor such as melanoma, head and neck, liver or kidney cancer.

The V call is TRBV7-9, the J call TRBJ1-4, with 10 positions matching TRBD1. Germline CDR1 reads SEHNR; CDR2 reads FQNEAQ (reference sequence). V dropped 5 bases and J dropped 3; count of bases not matched to a gene: 6. The length of the CDR3 is 16 residues. The CDR3 DNA reads TGTGCCAGCAGCACCAGGGACAGGGGTGCTAATGAAAAACTGTTTTTT. Translated, it gives CASSTRDRGANEKLFF.

This clone was recorded only once. V gene TRBV18 combines with J gene TRBJ1-2, with 10 bases aligning to TRBD1. The V and J ends lost 0 bases and 8 bases, in that order; junction bases with no gene match: 12. Germline V lookup: CDR1 KGHSH, CDR2 LQKENI. The CDR3 is made up of 17 amino acids. The CDR3 region is CASSPPVGTGAGIGYTF. The CDR3 bases are TGTGCCAGCTCACCACCAGTAGGGACAGGGGCTGGTATCGGCTACACCTTC.

This rearrangement joins TRBV10-3 to TRBJ2-7, with 9 bases matching TRBD1. The germline V gene has CDR1 ENHRY and CDR2 SYGVKD. The CDR3 is made up of 13 amino acids. Trimming took 6 bases from V and 0 from J; bases not matched to a gene: 0. The CDR3 region has the DNA TGTGCCATCAGGACAGGGGGCTCCTACGAGCAGTACTTC. Residues: CAIRTGGSYEQYF.

The table lists this clone with a count of one. The chain uses TRBV5-1 and TRBJ2-3; D gene unclear. V lost 4 bases to trimming and J lost 2 bases, with 11 bases between them. The CDR3 length is 14 residues. The germline V gene has CDR1 SGHRS and CDR2 YFSETQ. The CDR3, as DNA: TGCGCCAGCAGCCTCCAGGAGCACACAGATACGCAGTATTTT. It codes for CASSLQEHTDTQYF.

The genes are TRBV6-1 and TRBJ2-7; 12 bases map to TRBD1. V dropped 1 base and J dropped 7; count of bases not matched to a gene: 5. The germline CDR1 and CDR2 sequences are MNHNS and SASEGT. CDR3 length equals 15 residues. CDR3 nucleotide sequence: TGTGCCAGCAGTGAAGTTGGGACAGGGGGCGAGGAGCAGTACTTC. This encodes CASSEVGTGGEEQYF.

This chain joins TRBV6-5 and TRBJ1-2, with 9 bases aligning to TRBD1. This CDR3 is built from 14 residues. Unmatched junction bases numbered 4, after V lost 5 bases and J lost 3 bases. CDR1 is MNHEY and CDR2 is SVGAGI in the germline V gene. Here the CDR3 DNA reads TGTGCCAGCAGTCCTCGGGACAGGGACTATGGCTACACCTTC. Protein product: CASSPRDRDYGYTF.

The gene calls are TRBV6-5 and TRBJ1-2; TRBD1 might be the D (5 bases). With 0 bases removed from V and 3 bases from J, the gap between germline ends came to 5 bases. CDR3 length equals 13 residues. Germline V lookup: CDR1 MNHEY, CDR2 SVGAGI. CDR3 amino acids: CASSYSQDYGYTF. CDR3 in DNA: TGTGCCAGCAGTTACTCACAGGACTATGGCTACACCTTC.

This sequence joins TRBV2 and TRBJ2-5, with 8 bases matching TRBD2. Germline lookup yields CDR1 SNHLY and CDR2 FYNNEI. With 5 bases clipped from V and 9 bases from J, the junction kept 5 bases outside the gene matches. The CDR3 runs 12 residues. The CDR3 region is CASSYGGEAQYF. As DNA, the CDR3 is TGTGCCAGCAGTTACGGGGGGGAGGCCCAGTACTTC.

This clone came up a few times. The J gene is TRBJ1-1, the V gene TRBV5-1, with D possibly TRBD1 on 5 matching bases. The CDR3 contains 11 residues. Germline loops: CDR1 SGHRS, CDR2 YFSETQ. The V end lost 5 bases, the J end lost 5 bases, and 7 bases lay between the germline ends. In nucleotides, the CDR3 is TGCGCCAGCAGGTGGGGGACTGAAGCTTTCTTT. This encodes CASRWGTEAFF. Full variable domain (rest looked up from reference TRBV5-1 and TRBJ1-1): KAGVTQTPRYLIKTRGQQVTLSCSPISGHRSVSWYQQTPGQGLQFLFEYFSETQRNKGNFPGRFSGRQFSNSRSEMNVSTLELGDSALYLCASRWGTEAFFGQGTRLTVV.

The gene calls are TRBV6-6 and TRBJ2-3; a possible D gene is TRBD2 (7 bases). V lost 0 bases to trimming and J lost 5 bases, with 9 bases between them. The CDR3 runs to 14 residues. Germline V gene data show CDR1 as MNHNY and CDR2 as SVGAGI (reference sequence). The chain's CDR3 is CASSYSGGLDTQYF. The CDR3 nucleotides read TGTGCCAGCAGTTACTCGGGGGGGCTAGATACGCAGTATTTT.

The chain couples TRBV7-9 to TRBJ1-2; D may be TRBD1 (5 bases). The CDR3 sequence is 12 residues long. Germline lookup yields CDR1 SEHNR and CDR2 FQNEAQ (reference sequence). Trimming stripped 8 bases from V and 7 bases from J, with 14 bases between. This chain's CDR3 is CASERGSFGYTF. The CDR3 bases are TGTGCCAGCGAGAGGGGCTCGTTTGGCTACACCTTC. Combining the CDR3 with reference TRBV7-9 and TRBJ1-2 gives the whole variable domain DTGVSQNPRHKITKRGQNVTFRCDPISEHNRLYWYRQTLGQGPEFLTYFQNEAQLEKSRLLSDRFSAERPKGSFSTLEIQRTEQGDSAMYLCASERGSFGYTFGSGTRLTVV.

The rearrangement joins TRBV19 to TRBJ2-1, with D perhaps TRBD1 (6 bases). The germline CDR1 and CDR2 sequences are LNHDA and SQIVND (reference sequence). The V end was cut by 4 bases, the J end by 0 bases, with 10 bases between. This CDR3 is 15 amino acids long. The CDR3 region is CASSNPGASYNEQFF. CDR3 in DNA: TGTGCCAGTAGTAACCCAGGGGCCTCCTACAATGAGCAGTTCTTC.

The rearrangement joins TRBV6-6 to TRBJ2-1; TRBD1 or TRBD2 may be the D gene (5 bases each). V lost 7 bases to trimming and J lost 6 bases, with 22 bases between them. Germline-derived CDR1 and CDR2 are MNHNY and SVGAGI (reference sequence). The CDR3 runs to 16 residues. The CDR3 coding sequence is TGTGCCAGCAACACACAGCGAGGGGACGGGCGCAATGAGCAGTTCTTC. Its translation: CASNTQRGDGRNEQFF.

This chain links TRBV10-1 with TRBJ2-5; D ambiguous. V gave up 5 bases and J gave up 5 bases, with 12 bases separating them. The CDR3 runs 13 residues. Germline loops: CDR1 WNHNN, CDR2 SYGVQD (reference sequence). CDR3 loop: CASSRTPGETQYF. Written as DNA, the CDR3 is TGCGCCAGCAGTAGGACCCCCGGGGAGACCCAGTACTTC.

This clone was seen once. The rearrangement joins TRBV2 to TRBJ1-3; maybe TRBD1 (5 bases). Trimming left V 7 bases short and J 7 bases short, with 14 bases between. This CDR3 region has 13 residues. In germline, CDR1 is SNHLY, CDR2 FYNNEI. The CDR3: CASTDGAENTIYF. In DNA form, the CDR3 reads TGTGCCAGCACAGACGGGGCTGAGAACACCATATATTTT.

This clone has more than one count but fewer than ten. The chain carries TRBV7-2 and TRBJ1-2; the D gene is possibly TRBD1 (6 bases). The germline V gene encodes CDR1 SGHTA and CDR2 FQGNSA. Trimming took off 2 bases at V and 5 bases at J, with 15 bases between the two ends. The length of the CDR3 is 15 residues. The CDR3 DNA follows: TGTGCCAGCAGCTTATCATCCAGGGGAAAGTATGGCTACACCTTC. Amino acid sequence: CASSLSSRGKYGYTF.

This chain uses TRBV14 with TRBJ2-5; D gene unclear. The CDR3 is made up of 15 amino acids. V lost 2 bases and J 2 bases, leaving 12 bases between the germline ends. The germline V gene has CDR1 SGHDN and CDR2 FVKESK. CDR3 sequence (DNA): TGTGCCAGCAGCCAATTTTATAGAGGACAAGAGACCCAGTACTTC. It encodes CASSQFYRGQETQYF.

The rearrangement joins TRBV30 to TRBJ1-1; D uncertain. The germline V gene has CDR1 GTSNPN and CDR2 SVGIG (reference sequence). There are 12 residues in the CDR3. The V gene lost 4 bases and the J gene lost 5 bases, with 11 bases spanning the gap. The CDR3 sequence: CAWKEGPTEAFF. The CDR3 coding sequence is TGTGCCTGGAAAGAGGGCCCGACTGAAGCTTTCTTT.